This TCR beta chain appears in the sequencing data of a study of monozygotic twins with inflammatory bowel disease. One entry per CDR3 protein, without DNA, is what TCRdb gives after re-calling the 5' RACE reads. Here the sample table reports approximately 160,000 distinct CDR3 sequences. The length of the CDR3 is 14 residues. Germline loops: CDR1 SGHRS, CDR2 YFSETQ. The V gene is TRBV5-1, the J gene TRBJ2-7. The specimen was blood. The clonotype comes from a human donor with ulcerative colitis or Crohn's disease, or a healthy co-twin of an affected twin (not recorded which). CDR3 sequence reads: CASSLAANSYEQYF.